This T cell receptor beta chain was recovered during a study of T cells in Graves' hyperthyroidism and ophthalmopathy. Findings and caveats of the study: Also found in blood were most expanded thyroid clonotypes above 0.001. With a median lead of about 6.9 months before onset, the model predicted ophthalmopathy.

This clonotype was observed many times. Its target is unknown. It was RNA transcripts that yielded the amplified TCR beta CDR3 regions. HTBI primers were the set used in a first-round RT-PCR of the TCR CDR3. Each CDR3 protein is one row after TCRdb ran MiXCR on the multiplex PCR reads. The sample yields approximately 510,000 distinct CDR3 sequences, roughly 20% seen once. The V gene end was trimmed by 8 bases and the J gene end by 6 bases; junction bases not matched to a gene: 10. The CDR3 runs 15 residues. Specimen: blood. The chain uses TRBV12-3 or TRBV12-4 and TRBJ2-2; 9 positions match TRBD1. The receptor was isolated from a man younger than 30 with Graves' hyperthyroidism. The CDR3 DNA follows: TGTGCCAGCCTAATGGGACAGGGAGAGTCCGGGGAGCTGTTTTTT. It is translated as CASLMGQGESGELFF.